This entry describes one T cell receptor (beta chain). The data belong to a study of blood T cell repertoires in COVID-19. The CDR3 spans 17 residues. The V gene end was trimmed by 1 base and the J gene end by 6 bases; junction bases not matched to a gene: 7. The germline CDR1 and CDR2 sequences are SGHTA and FQGNSA. TCRdb's table, derived via immunoSEQ multiplex PCR, lists solely in-frame clones and lacks some. The table includes about 370,000 clones, more than 80% detected once. The sample taken for sequencing was PBMCs or T cells enriched from blood (not recorded which). The rearrangement uses TRBV7-2 and TRBJ2-1, with 12 positions matching TRBD2. The TCR sequence derives from a young man who had recovered from COVID-19. The CDR3 DNA follows: TGTGCCAGCAGCTTAGGGCTGACTAGCGGGGGAATCAATGAGCAGTTCTTC. Amino acid sequence: CASSLGLTSGGINEQFF.